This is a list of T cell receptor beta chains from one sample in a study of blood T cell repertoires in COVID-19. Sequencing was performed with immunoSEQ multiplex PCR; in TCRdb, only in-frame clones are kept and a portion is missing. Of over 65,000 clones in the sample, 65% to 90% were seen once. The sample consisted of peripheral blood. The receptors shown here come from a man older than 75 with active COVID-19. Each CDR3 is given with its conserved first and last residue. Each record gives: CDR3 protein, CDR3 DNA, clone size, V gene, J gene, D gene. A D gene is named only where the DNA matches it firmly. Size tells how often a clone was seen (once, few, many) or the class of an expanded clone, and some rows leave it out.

CDR3 protein: CASSLAYGGELFF
CDR3 DNA: TGTGCCAGCAGCTTAGCGTACGGCGGGGAGCTGTTTTTT
clone size: .
V gene: TRBV7-6
J gene: TRBJ2-2
D gene: .

CDR3 protein: CASSPDRGSYVQYF
CDR3 DNA: TGTGCCAGCAGTCCCGACAGGGGGTCATATGTGCAGTACTTC
clone size: .
V gene: TRBV6-5
J gene: TRBJ2-7
D gene: TRBD1

CDR3 protein: CAISGGRQGNTGELFF
CDR3 DNA: TGTGCCATCAGTGGCGGTCGGCAGGGGAACACCGGGGAGCTGTTTTTT
clone size: .
V gene: TRBV10-3
J gene: TRBJ2-2
D gene: .

CDR3 protein: CASSRDFGGNEQFF
CDR3 DNA: TGTGCCAGCAGCCGGGACTTTGGTGGGAATGAGCAGTTCTTC
clone size: .
V gene: TRBV6-2/TRBV6-3
J gene: TRBJ2-1
D gene: .

CDR3 protein: CATKTGSSYEQYF
CDR3 DNA: TGTGCCACCAAGACAGGGTCATCCTACGAGCAGTACTTC
clone size: .
V gene: TRBV19
J gene: TRBJ2-7
D gene: TRBD1

CDR3 protein: CASSFLEGGTEAFF
CDR3 DNA: TGCGCCAGCAGCTTCCTCGAGGGTGGGACTGAAGCTTTCTTT
clone size: .
V gene: TRBV5-1
J gene: TRBJ1-1
D gene: .

CDR3 protein: CASSYVGYEQYF
CDR3 DNA: TGTGCCAGCAGTTATGTCGGCTACGAGCAGTACTTC
clone size: .
V gene: TRBV6-2/TRBV6-3
J gene: TRBJ2-7
D gene: .

CDR3 protein: CASSLSGGGYEQYF
CDR3 DNA: TGTGCCAGCAGCTTGTCGGGGGGCGGGTACGAGCAGTACTTC
clone size: .
V gene: TRBV5-4
J gene: TRBJ2-7
D gene: .

CDR3 protein: CASSSPGQGDTEAFF
CDR3 DNA: TGTGCCAGCAGTTCCCCCGGACAGGGGGACACTGAAGCTTTCTTT
clone size: .
V gene: TRBV28
J gene: TRBJ1-1
D gene: TRBD1

CDR3 protein: CASSLSGEVSYGYTF
CDR3 DNA: TGTGCCAGCAGTTTATCAGGCGAGGTTTCCTATGGCTACACCTTC
clone size: few
V gene: TRBV27
J gene: TRBJ1-2
D gene: .

CDR3 protein: CASSYPTGPGTDTQYF
CDR3 DNA: TGTGCCAGCAGTTACCCGACAGGGCCTGGCACAGATACGCAGTATTTT
clone size: .
V gene: TRBV6-2/TRBV6-3
J gene: TRBJ2-3
D gene: TRBD1

CDR3 protein: CASSYRGYNEQFF
CDR3 DNA: TGTGCCAGCAGTTACAGGGGTTACAATGAGCAGTTCTTC
clone size: .
V gene: TRBV6-2/TRBV6-3
J gene: TRBJ2-1
D gene: .

CDR3 protein: CASSPNSELPLHF
CDR3 DNA: TGTGCCAGCTCACCAAACAGTGAATTACCCCTCCACTTT
clone size: .
V gene: TRBV18
J gene: TRBJ1-6
D gene: .

CDR3 protein: CASSFRGNQPQHF
CDR3 DNA: TGTGCCAGCAGCTTCAGGGGCAATCAGCCCCAGCATTTT
clone size: .
V gene: TRBV5-5
J gene: TRBJ1-5
D gene: .

CDR3 protein: CAISEEVRGAREQFF
CDR3 DNA: TGTGCCATCAGTGAGGAGGTTCGGGGGGCGCGTGAGCAGTTCTTC
clone size: .
V gene: TRBV10-3
J gene: TRBJ2-1
D gene: .

CDR3 protein: CASGNRATSNQPQHF
CDR3 DNA: TGTGCCAGCGGTAACAGGGCTACTAGCAATCAGCCCCAGCATTTT
clone size: .
V gene: TRBV7-2
J gene: TRBJ1-5
D gene: .

CDR3 protein: CASSLVSTEAFF
CDR3 DNA: TGTGCCAGCAGCTTAGTCAGCACTGAAGCTTTCTTT
clone size: .
V gene: TRBV7-9
J gene: TRBJ1-1
D gene: .

CDR3 protein: CASSTPQSLRPQHF
CDR3 DNA: TGTGCCAGTAGTACCCCACAGAGCCTGCGGCCCCAGCATTTT
clone size: .
V gene: TRBV19
J gene: TRBJ1-5
D gene: .

CDR3 protein: CASSPYGGSMNTEAFF
CDR3 DNA: TGTGCCAGTAGTCCATACGGCGGAAGCATGAACACTGAAGCTTTCTTT
clone size: .
V gene: TRBV19
J gene: TRBJ1-1
D gene: .

CDR3 protein: CATSRDVGASYEQYF
CDR3 DNA: TGTGCCACCAGCAGAGATGTGGGGGCCTCCTACGAGCAGTACTTC
clone size: .
V gene: TRBV15
J gene: TRBJ2-7
D gene: .

CDR3 protein: CASSLNAQDTQYF
CDR3 DNA: TGTGCCAGCTCACTCAACGCGCAAGATACGCAGTATTTT
clone size: few
V gene: TRBV18
J gene: TRBJ2-3
D gene: .

CDR3 protein: CSASDHRGFTGELFF
CDR3 DNA: TGCAGTGCTAGTGACCACAGGGGGTTCACCGGGGAGCTGTTTTTT
clone size: .
V gene: TRBV20-1
J gene: TRBJ2-2
D gene: TRBD1

CDR3 protein: CASSARTGGGEQYF
CDR3 DNA: TGTGCCAGCAGCGCGAGGACAGGGGGTGGCGAGCAGTACTTC
clone size: .
V gene: TRBV9
J gene: TRBJ2-7
D gene: TRBD1

CDR3 protein: CASSADGYNEKLFF
CDR3 DNA: TGTGCCAGCAGTGCAGACGGGTACAATGAAAAACTGTTTTTT
clone size: .
V gene: TRBV9
J gene: TRBJ1-4
D gene: .

CDR3 protein: CASSHERQGMGYGYTF
CDR3 DNA: TGTGCCAGCAGCCATGAGAGACAGGGTATGGGCTATGGCTACACCTTC
clone size: few
V gene: TRBV3-1/TRBV3-2
J gene: TRBJ1-2
D gene: TRBD1

CDR3 protein: CASSARVWSEQFF
CDR3 DNA: TGTGCCAGCAGTGCCAGGGTGTGGAGTGAGCAGTTCTTC
clone size: many
V gene: TRBV2
J gene: TRBJ2-1
D gene: .

CDR3 protein: CASSQDFAGLRYEQYF
CDR3 DNA: TGCGCCAGCAGCCAAGATTTTGCAGGACTAAGATACGAGCAGTACTTC
clone size: few
V gene: TRBV4-3
J gene: TRBJ2-7
D gene: .

CDR3 protein: CASSQEGHRVAGAPGYEQYF
CDR3 DNA: TGCGCCAGCAGCCAAGAAGGGCACCGGGTAGCGGGAGCTCCTGGCTACGAGCAGTACTTC
clone size: .
V gene: TRBV4-3
J gene: TRBJ2-7
D gene: TRBD2

CDR3 protein: CASSIVRHREQFF
CDR3 DNA: TGTGCCAGTAGTATAGTGCGGCACCGAGAGCAGTTCTTC
clone size: once
V gene: TRBV19
J gene: TRBJ2-1
D gene: .

CDR3 protein: CASSFSGGELFF
CDR3 DNA: TGTGCCAGCAGCTTTAGCGGCGGGGAGCTGTTTTTT
clone size: .
V gene: TRBV5-5
J gene: TRBJ2-2
D gene: .

CDR3 protein: CASSLIVRGEQYF
CDR3 DNA: TGTGCCAGCAGCTTAATTGTTCGGGGCGAGCAGTACTTC
clone size: .
V gene: TRBV7-3
J gene: TRBJ2-7
D gene: .

CDR3 protein: CASSDEPGQGKNQPQHF
CDR3 DNA: TGTGCCAGCAGTGATGAGCCGGGACAGGGGAAGAATCAGCCCCAGCATTTT
clone size: .
V gene: TRBV2
J gene: TRBJ1-5
D gene: TRBD1

CDR3 protein: CAWMDRGRRNTEAFF
CDR3 DNA: TGTGCCTGGATGGACAGGGGGCGAAGGAACACTGAAGCTTTCTTT
clone size: .
V gene: TRBV30
J gene: TRBJ1-1
D gene: TRBD1